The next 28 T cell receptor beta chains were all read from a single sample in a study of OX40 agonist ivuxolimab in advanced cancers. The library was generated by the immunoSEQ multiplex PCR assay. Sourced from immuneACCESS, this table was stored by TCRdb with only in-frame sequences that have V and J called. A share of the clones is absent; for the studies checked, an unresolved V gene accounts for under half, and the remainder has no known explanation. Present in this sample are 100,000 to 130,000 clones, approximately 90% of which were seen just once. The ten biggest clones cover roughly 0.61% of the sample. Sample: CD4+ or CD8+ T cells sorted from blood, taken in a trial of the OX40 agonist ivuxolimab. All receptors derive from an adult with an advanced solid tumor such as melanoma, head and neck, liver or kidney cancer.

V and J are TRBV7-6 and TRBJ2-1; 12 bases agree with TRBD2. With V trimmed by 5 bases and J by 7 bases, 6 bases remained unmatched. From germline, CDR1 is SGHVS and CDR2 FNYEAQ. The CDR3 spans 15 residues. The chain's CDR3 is CASSLTSGRLNEQFF. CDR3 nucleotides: TGTGCCAGCAGCCTAACTAGCGGGAGGCTGAATGAGCAGTTCTTC.

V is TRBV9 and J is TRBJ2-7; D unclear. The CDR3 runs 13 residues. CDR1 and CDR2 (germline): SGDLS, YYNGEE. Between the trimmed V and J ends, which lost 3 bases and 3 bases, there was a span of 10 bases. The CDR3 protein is CASSASWDYEQYF. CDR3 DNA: TGTGCCAGCAGCGCCTCGTGGGACTACGAGCAGTACTTC.

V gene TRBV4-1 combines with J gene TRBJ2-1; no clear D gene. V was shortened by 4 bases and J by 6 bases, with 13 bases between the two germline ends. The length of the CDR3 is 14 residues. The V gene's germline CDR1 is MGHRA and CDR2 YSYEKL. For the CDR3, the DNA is TGCGCCAGCAGCCGCGTCGAGCAGATCAATGAGCAGTTCTTC. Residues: CASSRVEQINEQFF.

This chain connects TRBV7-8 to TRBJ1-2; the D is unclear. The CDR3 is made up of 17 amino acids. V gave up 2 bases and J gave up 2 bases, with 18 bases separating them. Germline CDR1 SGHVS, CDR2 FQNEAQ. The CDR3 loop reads CASSLQTLRTANYGYTF. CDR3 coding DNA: TGTGCCAGCAGCTTACAGACTTTGCGGACGGCGAACTATGGCTACACCTTC.

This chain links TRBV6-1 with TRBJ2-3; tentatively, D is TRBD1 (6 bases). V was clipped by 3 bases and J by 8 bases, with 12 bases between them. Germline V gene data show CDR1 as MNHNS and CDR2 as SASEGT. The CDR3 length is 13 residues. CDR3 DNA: TGTGCCAGCAGTGATCCACAGGGCGGTACGCAGTATTTT. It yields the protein CASSDPQGGTQYF.

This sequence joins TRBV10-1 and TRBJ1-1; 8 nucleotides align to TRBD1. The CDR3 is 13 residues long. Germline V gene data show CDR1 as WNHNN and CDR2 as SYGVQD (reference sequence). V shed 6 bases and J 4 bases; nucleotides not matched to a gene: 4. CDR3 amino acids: CASSPGGPTEAFF. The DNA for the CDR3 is TGCGCCAGCAGCCCAGGGGGCCCCACTGAAGCTTTCTTT.

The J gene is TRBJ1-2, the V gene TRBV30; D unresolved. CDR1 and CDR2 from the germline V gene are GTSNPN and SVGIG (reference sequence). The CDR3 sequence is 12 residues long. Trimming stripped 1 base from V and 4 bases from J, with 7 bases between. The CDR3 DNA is TGTGCCTGGAGTGGGCTAACCTATGGCTACACCTTC. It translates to CAWSGLTYGYTF.

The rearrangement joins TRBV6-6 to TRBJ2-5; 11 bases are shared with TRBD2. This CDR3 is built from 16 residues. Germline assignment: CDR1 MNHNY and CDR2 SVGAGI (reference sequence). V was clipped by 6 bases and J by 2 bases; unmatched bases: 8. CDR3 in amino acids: CASSTGLAGLQETQYF. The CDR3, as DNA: TGTGCCAGCAGCACTGGACTAGCGGGTTTACAAGAGACCCAGTACTTC.

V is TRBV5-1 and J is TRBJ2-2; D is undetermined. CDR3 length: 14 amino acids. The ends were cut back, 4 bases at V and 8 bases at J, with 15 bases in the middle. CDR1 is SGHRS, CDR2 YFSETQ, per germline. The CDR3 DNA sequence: TGCGCCAGCAGCCCGGACCCCCGAGAGGGGGAGCTGTTTTTT. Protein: CASSPDPREGELFF.

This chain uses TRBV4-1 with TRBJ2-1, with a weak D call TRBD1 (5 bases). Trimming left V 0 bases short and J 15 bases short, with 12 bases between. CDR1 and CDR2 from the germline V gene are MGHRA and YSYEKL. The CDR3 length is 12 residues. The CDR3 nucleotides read TGCGCCAGCAGCCAAGAGGGCAGGGATACGTTCTTC. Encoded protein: CASSQEGRDTFF.

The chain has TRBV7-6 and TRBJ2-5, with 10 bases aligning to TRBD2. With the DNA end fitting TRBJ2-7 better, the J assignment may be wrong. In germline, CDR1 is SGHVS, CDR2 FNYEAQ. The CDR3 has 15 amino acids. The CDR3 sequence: CASSLRSGRVYEQYF. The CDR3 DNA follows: TGTGCCAGCAGCTTAAGGAGCGGGAGGGTCTACGAGCAGTACTTC.

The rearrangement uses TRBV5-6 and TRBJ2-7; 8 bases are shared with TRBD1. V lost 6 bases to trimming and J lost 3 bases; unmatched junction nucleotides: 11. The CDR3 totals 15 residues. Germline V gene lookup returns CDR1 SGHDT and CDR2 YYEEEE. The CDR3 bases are TGTGCCAGCACCCCGACCCCCGGACAGGGCTACGAGCAGTACTTC. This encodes CASTPTPGQGYEQYF.

The chain's CDR3 is CASSYTGGRGYTF. CDR3 coding DNA: TGTGCCAGCAGTTATACAGGGGGCCGAGGCTACACCTTC. V and J are TRBV27 and TRBJ1-2; 9 bases are a match to TRBD1. CDR3 length: 13 amino acids. The V gene's germline CDR1 is MNHEY and CDR2 SMNVEV (reference sequence). The V gene end was trimmed by 4 bases and the J gene end by 8 bases; junction bases not matched to a gene: 5.

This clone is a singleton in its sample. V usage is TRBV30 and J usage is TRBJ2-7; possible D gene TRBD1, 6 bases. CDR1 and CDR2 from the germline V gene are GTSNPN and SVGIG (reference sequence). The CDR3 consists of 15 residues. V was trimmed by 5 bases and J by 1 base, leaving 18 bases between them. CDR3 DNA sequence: TGTGCCTGGCAACACACAGGGTTAAAATCCTACGAGCAGTACTTC. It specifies CAWQHTGLKSYEQYF.

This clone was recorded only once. The CDR3 region is CASSLGASEGTEAFF. CDR3 in DNA: TGTGCCAGCAGCTTAGGGGCCAGCGAAGGCACTGAAGCTTTCTTT. The chain is built from TRBV11-2 and TRBJ1-1; no clear D gene. CDR1 and CDR2 (germline): SGHAT, FQNNGV. V dropped 1 base and J dropped 4 bases, with 13 bases sitting between them. The CDR3 runs 15 residues. Full variable domain (remainder filled in from reference TRBV11-2 and TRBJ1-1): EAGVAQSPRYKIIEKRQSVAFWCNPISGHATLYWYQQILGQGPKLLIQFQNNGVVDDSQLPKDRFSAERLKGVDSTLKIQPAKLEDSAVYLCASSLGASEGTEAFFGQGTRLTVV.

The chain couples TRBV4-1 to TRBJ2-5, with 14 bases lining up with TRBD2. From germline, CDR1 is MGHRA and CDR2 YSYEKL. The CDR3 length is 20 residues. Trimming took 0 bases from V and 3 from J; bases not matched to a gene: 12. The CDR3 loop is CASSQDLGTSGGRGEETQYF. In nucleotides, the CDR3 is TGCGCCAGCAGCCAAGATCTAGGGACTAGCGGGGGCCGAGGGGAAGAGACCCAGTACTTC.

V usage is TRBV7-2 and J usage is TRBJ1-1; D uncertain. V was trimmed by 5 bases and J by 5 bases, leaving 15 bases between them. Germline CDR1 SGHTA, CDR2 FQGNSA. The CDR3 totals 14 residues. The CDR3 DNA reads TGTGCCAGCAGCCCTCGGGAAGGGTGGACTGAAGCTTTCTTT. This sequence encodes CASSPREGWTEAFF.

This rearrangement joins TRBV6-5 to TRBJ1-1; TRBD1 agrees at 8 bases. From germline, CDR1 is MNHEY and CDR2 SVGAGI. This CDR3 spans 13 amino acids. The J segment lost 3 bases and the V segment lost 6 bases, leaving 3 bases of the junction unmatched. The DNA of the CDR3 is TGTGCCAGCAGGAAGACAGGGGACACTGAAGCTTTCTTT. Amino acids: CASRKTGDTEAFF.

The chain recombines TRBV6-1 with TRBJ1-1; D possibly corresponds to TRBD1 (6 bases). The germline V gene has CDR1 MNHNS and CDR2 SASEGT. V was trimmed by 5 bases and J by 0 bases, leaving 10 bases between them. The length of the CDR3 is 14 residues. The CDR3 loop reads CASSRQGMNTEAFF. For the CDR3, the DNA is TGTGCCAGCAGTAGGCAGGGGATGAACACTGAAGCTTTCTTT.

CDR3 sequence reads: CASSQRGGVEKLFF. DNA for the CDR3: TGCGCCAGCAGCCAACGAGGGGGAGTTGAAAAACTGTTTTTT. The rearrangement uses TRBV4-1 and TRBJ1-4; tentatively, D is TRBD1 (6 bases). This CDR3 region has 14 residues. Germline V gene lookup returns CDR1 MGHRA and CDR2 YSYEKL. V lost 2 bases and J lost 7, with 11 bases in between.

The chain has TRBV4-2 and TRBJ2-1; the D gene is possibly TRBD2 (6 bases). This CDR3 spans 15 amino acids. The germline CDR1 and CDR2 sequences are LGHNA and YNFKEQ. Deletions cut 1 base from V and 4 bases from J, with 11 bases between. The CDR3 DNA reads TGTGCCAGCAGCCAAGGGCGGGGCGTTTACAATGAGCAGTTCTTC. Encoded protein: CASSQGRGVYNEQFF.

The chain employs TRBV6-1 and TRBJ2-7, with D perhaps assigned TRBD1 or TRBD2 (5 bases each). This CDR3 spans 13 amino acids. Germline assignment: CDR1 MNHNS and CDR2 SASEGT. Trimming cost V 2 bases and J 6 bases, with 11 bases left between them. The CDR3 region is CASSEQGPSEQYF. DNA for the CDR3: TGTGCCAGCAGTGAACAGGGACCGAGCGAGCAGTACTTC.

The DNA for the CDR3 is TGTGCCAGCAGGGGGTTTGCTGGAAACACCATATATTTT. Residues: CASRGFAGNTIYF. The chain employs TRBV6-1 and TRBJ1-3; D is unclear. The CDR3 length is 13 residues. Germline values: CDR1 MNHNS, CDR2 SASEGT. V lost 6 bases to trimming and J lost 2 bases, with 8 bases between them.

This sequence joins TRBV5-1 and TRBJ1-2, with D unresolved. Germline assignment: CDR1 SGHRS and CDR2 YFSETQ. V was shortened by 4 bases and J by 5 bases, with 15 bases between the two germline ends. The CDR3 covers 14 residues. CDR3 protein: CASSSEGLRYGYTF. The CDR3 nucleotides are TGCGCCAGCAGCAGCGAGGGCCTTAGATATGGCTACACCTTC.

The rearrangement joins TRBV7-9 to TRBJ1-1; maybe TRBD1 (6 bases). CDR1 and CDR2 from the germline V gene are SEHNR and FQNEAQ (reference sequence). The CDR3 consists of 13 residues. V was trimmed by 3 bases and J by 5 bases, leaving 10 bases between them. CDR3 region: CASSFRGGTEAFF. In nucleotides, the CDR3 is TGTGCCAGCAGCTTCAGGGGAGGAACTGAAGCTTTCTTT.

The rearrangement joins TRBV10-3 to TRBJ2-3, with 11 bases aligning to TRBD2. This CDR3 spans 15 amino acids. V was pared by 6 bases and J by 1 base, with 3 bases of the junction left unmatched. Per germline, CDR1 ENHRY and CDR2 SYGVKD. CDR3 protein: CAIRAGLAGTDTQYF. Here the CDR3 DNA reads TGTGCCATCAGGGCGGGACTAGCGGGCACAGATACGCAGTATTTT.

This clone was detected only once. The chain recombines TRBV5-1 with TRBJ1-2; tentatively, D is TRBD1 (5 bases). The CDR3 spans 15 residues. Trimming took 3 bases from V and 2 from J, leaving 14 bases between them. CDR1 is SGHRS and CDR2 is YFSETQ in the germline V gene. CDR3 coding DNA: TGCGCCAGCAGCTCACAGGTGGGGCTGAACTATGGCTACACCTTC. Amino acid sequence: CASSSQVGLNYGYTF. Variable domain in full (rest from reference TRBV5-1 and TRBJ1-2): KAGVTQTPRYLIKTRGQQVTLSCSPISGHRSVSWYQQTPGQGLQFLFEYFSETQRNKGNFPGRFSGRQFSNSRSEMNVSTLELGDSALYLCASSSQVGLNYGYTFGSGTRLTVV.

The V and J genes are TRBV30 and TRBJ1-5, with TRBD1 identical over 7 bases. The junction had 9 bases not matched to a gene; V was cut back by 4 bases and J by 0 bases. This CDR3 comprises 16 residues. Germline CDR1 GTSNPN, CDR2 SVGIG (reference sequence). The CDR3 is CAWKKQGLYSNQPQHF. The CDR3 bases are TGTGCCTGGAAGAAACAGGGGCTTTATAGCAATCAGCCCCAGCATTTT.